The clone carrying this T cell receptor beta chain was seen at least ten times. The sample originates from a study of tumor-infiltrating lymphocytes in primary liver carcinoma. V lost 3 bases and J lost 8, with 14 bases in between. Germline CDR1 is LGHNA and CDR2 is YNFKEQ. The CDR3 consists of 14 residues. The researchers obtained blood RNA from unsorted whole blood and also extracted germline DNA. A constant-region primer primed TCR beta cDNA synthesis from about 550 ng of total RNA. Nested multiplex PCR, run for three rounds with slightly modified ARM-PCR, yielded TCR beta libraries. TRBV1-TRBV30 forward primers paired with a C-beta reverse primer were used in the first two PCR rounds, which ran 9 to 10 cycles each. TCRdb used MiXCR to reprocess the multiplex PCR reads, holding one entry per CDR3 protein. The data show approximately 330,000 distinct CDR3 sequences, approximately 64% seen once.

The TCR was taken from a man aged 40-55 years with primary liver carcinoma and hepatitis B virus infection. J is TRBJ2-1 and V is TRBV4-2; the D call may be TRBD1 or TRBD2 (6 bases each). Sequencing was done on a sample of peripheral blood. CDR3 amino acids: CASSQRLGGYEQFF. As DNA, the CDR3 is TGTGCCAGCAGCCAGAGACTAGGGGGATATGAGCAGTTCTTC.